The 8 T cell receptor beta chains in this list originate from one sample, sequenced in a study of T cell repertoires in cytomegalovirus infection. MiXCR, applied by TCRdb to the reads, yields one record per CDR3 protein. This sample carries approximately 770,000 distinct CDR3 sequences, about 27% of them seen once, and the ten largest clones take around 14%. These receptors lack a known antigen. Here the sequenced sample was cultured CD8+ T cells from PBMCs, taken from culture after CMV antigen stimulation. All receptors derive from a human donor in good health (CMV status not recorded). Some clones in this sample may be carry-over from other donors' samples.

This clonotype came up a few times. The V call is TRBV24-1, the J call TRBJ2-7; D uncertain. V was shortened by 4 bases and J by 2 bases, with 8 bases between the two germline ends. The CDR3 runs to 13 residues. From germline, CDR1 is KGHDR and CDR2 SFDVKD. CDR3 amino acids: CATSEPETYEQYF. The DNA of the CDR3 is TGTGCCACCAGTGAACCCGAGACCTACGAGCAGTACTTC.

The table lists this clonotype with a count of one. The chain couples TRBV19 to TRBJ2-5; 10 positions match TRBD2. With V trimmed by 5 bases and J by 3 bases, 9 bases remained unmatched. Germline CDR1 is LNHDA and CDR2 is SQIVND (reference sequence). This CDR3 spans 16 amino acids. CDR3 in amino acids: CASSRPTLAGEETQYF. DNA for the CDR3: TGTGCCAGTAGTCGCCCCACGCTAGCGGGAGAAGAGACCCAGTACTTC.

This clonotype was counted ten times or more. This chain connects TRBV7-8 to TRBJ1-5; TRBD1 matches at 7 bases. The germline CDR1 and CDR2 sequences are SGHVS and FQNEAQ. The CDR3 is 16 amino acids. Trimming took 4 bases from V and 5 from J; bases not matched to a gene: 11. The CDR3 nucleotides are TGTGCCAGCAGCTCGCAGGGGACAGTTGCTCATCAGCCCCAGCATTTT. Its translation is CASSSQGTVAHQPQHF.

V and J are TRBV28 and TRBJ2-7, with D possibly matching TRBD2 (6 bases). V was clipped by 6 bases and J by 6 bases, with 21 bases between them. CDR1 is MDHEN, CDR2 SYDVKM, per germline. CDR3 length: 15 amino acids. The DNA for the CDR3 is TGTGCCAGCAGCCCGCCGGGACCCCTGGAGGGCGAGCAGTACTTC. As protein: CASSPPGPLEGEQYF.

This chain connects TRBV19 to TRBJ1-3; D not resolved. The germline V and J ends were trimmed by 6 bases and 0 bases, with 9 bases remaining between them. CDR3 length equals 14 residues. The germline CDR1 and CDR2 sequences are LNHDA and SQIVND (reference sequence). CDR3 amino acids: CASRRLHSGNTIYF. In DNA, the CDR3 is TGTGCCAGTAGGAGGCTGCACTCTGGAAACACCATATATTTT.

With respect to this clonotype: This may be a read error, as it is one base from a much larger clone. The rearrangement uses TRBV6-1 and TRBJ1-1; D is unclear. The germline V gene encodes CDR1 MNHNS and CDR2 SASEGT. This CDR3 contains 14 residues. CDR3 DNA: TGTGCCAACAGTGAACGGGCCCTAATCCCTGAAGCTTTCTTT. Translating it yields CANSERALIPEAFF.

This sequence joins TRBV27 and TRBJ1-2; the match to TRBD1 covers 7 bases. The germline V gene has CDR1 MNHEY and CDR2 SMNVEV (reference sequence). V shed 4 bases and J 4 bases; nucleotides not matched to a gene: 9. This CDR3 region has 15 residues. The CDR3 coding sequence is TGTGCCAGCAGTTACTACAATCAGGGGGGCTATGGCTACACCTTC. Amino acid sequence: CASSYYNQGGYGYTF.

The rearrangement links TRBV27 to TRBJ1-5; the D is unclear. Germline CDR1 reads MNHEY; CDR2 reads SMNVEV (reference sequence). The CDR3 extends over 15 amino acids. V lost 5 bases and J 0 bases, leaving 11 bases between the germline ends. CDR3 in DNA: TGTGCCAGCAGTCCGGCGGATTATAGCAATCAGCCCCAGCATTTT. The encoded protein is CASSPADYSNQPQHF.